This T cell receptor beta chain was documented in a study of tumor-infiltrating lymphocytes in localized non-small cell lung cancer. Study-wide results and limits: Higher tumor T cell infiltration than in uninvolved lung was supported by TCRbeta sequencing.

Trimming took 3 bases from V and 4 from J, leaving 15 bases between them. Germline-derived CDR1 and CDR2 are GTSNPN and SVGIG (reference sequence). CDR3 length: 14 residues. Sequenced by immunoSEQ multiplex PCR; TCRdb stores in-frame clones only, minus some. The sample has 5,500 to 8,500 clones, about 70% seen once. About this clone itself: Its antigen is not identified.

V and J are TRBV30 and TRBJ1-2; weak D call: TRBD1 (5 bases). The sequencing input was uninvolved lung tissue not adjacent to the tumor. This receptor was taken from a human donor with non-small cell lung cancer. CDR3 region: CAWRSQDQGYGYTF. Written as DNA, the CDR3 is TGTGCCTGGAGATCGCAGGACCAGGGCTATGGCTACACCTTC.